This T cell receptor (beta chain) was observed in a study of blood T cell repertoires in COVID-19. Germline V gene data show CDR1 as SNHLY and CDR2 as FYNNEI. The CDR3 is made up of 14 amino acids. With V trimmed by 6 bases and J by 3 bases, 4 bases remained unmatched. Assay: immunoSEQ multiplex PCR; the TCRdb copy retains only in-frame clones and omits some. The repertoire consists of fewer than 300,000 clones, with more than 80% occurring once and the leading ten covering more than 0.95%. In terms of age and location, participants ranged from roughly 18 to 90 years and lived in under 30 US areas. This clone showed up just a few times.

Specimen: PBMCs or T cells enriched from blood (not recorded which). The chain is built from TRBV2 and TRBJ1-5; 8 nucleotides agree with TRBD1. The TCR was taken from a woman in her thirties who had recovered from COVID-19. CDR3 residues: CASSETGANQPQHF. The DNA of the CDR3 is TGTGCCAGCAGCGAGACAGGGGCCAATCAGCCCCAGCATTTT.